This TCR beta chain was profiled in a study of blood T cell repertoires in COVID-19. Study overall: Donors in the United States, Italy and Spain gave samples during acute or convalescent COVID-19. Sources were T cells, B-cell-depleted T cells, or PBMCs; the material itself was cDNA or gDNA.

Germline V gives CDR1 SGHVS, CDR2 FQNEAQ. Trimming removed 6 bases from V and 2 bases from J; junction bases left unmatched: 6. The CDR3 is 15 amino acids. The authors' processing: Reference gene primer amplification gave estimated nucleated cell counts. Profiled with immunoSEQ multiplex PCR; TCRdb holds only in-frame clones, not every one. That table gives V, J and clone size, and the DNA gave D and trimming. The sample includes about 74,000 clones, around 70% of them seen just once. Sequencing was carried out using peripheral blood. The sequence derives from a man aged 65-85 years with acute or convalescent COVID-19. V gene TRBV7-8 combines with J gene TRBJ2-3; TRBD1 matches at 9 bases. The chain's CDR3 is CASSRDRGITDTQYF. The CDR3 bases are TGTGCCAGCAGTCGCGACAGGGGGATCACAGATACGCAGTATTTT.